Below are 18 T cell receptor beta chains sequenced from a single sample in a study of cytomegalovirus exposure and HLA in healthy donors. The PCR was carried out with 60 Vbeta primers and 13 Jbeta primers. The assay was immunoSEQ multiplex PCR, and TCRdb's table has in-frame clones only and misses some. The top ten hold over 0.95% of the sample, which has fewer than 100,000 clones, over 70% seen once. The sequenced sample consisted of PBMCs. These receptors were collected from a male donor in good health and CMV-seronegative.

On this clone itself: At one of its ends the junction is not consistent with the germline gene, which may arise from a read error. The CDR3 bases are TGTTCCAGCAGCTTGGGTGGGGGGGGGAGGCAGCCCCAGCATTTT. As protein: CSSSLGGGGRQPQHF. V usage is TRBV7-9 and J usage is TRBJ1-5; perhaps TRBD1 as D (5 bases). The CDR3 covers 15 residues. Per the germline V gene, CDR1 is SEHNR and CDR2 is FQNEAQ (reference sequence).

This chain uses TRBV6-1 with TRBJ1-1; 11 bases agree with TRBD1. There are 15 residues in the CDR3. Germline V gene sequence: CDR1 MNHNS, CDR2 SASEGT. V lost 5 bases to trimming and J lost 6 bases; unmatched junction nucleotides: 8. The CDR3 nucleotides read TGTGCCAGCAGTTTGCGGACAGGGGGCTTGGCTGAAGCTTTCTTT. Translation: CASSLRTGGLAEAFF.

The V call is TRBV7-2, the J call TRBJ1-1; no clear D. The CDR3 runs to 14 residues. V lost 2 bases, J lost 1 base, and 8 bases lay in between. Germline V lookup: CDR1 SGHTA, CDR2 FQGNSA. The CDR3, as DNA: TGTGCCAGCAGCTTAACCAGATCGAACACTGAAGCTTTCTTT. Protein product: CASSLTRSNTEAFF.

The chain carries TRBV7-8 and TRBJ2-7, with D possibly being TRBD1 (6 bases). This CDR3 region has 16 residues. CDR1 is SGHVS, CDR2 FQNEAQ, per germline. The germline V and J ends were trimmed by 0 bases and 4 bases, with 16 bases remaining between them. The CDR3 DNA is TGTGCCAGCAGCTTAGCGGGGCGCAGGGGTGATTACGAGCAGTACTTC. Translating it yields CASSLAGRRGDYEQYF.

This clone was seen a single time. J is TRBJ2-7 and V is TRBV11-2, with D unclear. CDR1 SGHAT and CDR2 FQNNGV come from the germline V gene. This CDR3 has 11 amino acids. The V gene lost 2 bases and the J gene lost 6 bases, with 5 bases spanning the gap. The CDR3 DNA follows: TGTGCCAGCAGCTTAACCGGCGAGCAGTACTTC. It yields the protein CASSLTGEQYF.

V is TRBV7-9 and J is TRBJ2-1, with 12 bases aligning to TRBD1. The CDR3 has 16 residues. The ends lost 0 bases at V and 6 bases at J; junction bases unmatched: 3. The germline CDR1 and CDR2 sequences are SEHNR and FQNEAQ (reference sequence). CDR3 nucleotides: TGTGCCAGCAGCTTAGCGGGGACAGGGGGCCTCAATGAGCAGTTCTTC. It is translated as CASSLAGTGGLNEQFF.

This rearrangement joins TRBV2 to TRBJ2-7; 10 nucleotides line up with TRBD1. The CDR3 has 14 amino acids. J gave up 4 bases and V 5 bases, and 5 bases lay outside the gene matches. Germline-derived CDR1 and CDR2 are SNHLY and FYNNEI. The CDR3 nucleotides are TGTGCCAGCAGTTCCGGGACAGGGGAGTACGAGCAGTACTTC. Translating it yields CASSSGTGEYEQYF.

A few counts support this clone. This CDR3 reads CASTPTGGSYNEQFF. The CDR3 bases are TGTGCCAGCACCCCGACAGGGGGCTCCTACAATGAGCAGTTCTTC. The rearrangement joins TRBV6-1 to TRBJ2-1; 9 bases match TRBD1. Per germline, CDR1 MNHNS and CDR2 SASEGT. V lost 7 bases and J lost 0; bases outside the gene matches: 4. This CDR3 is built from 15 residues.

This chain uses TRBV7-9 with TRBJ2-5, with D possibly being TRBD1 (6 bases). Germline assignment: CDR1 SEHNR and CDR2 FQNEAQ (reference sequence). CDR3 size: 15 residues. V lost 2 bases and J 4 bases, leaving 14 bases between the germline ends. The CDR3: CASSLTHRARETQYF. In DNA, the CDR3 is TGTGCCAGCAGCTTAACGCACAGGGCCAGAGAGACCCAGTACTTC.

The CDR3 nucleotides are TGTGCTAGTGGTTCGGGACAGGGGGGTCAGCCCCAGCATTTT. Protein sequence: CASGSGQGGQPQHF. The chain carries TRBV12-5 and TRBJ1-5; TRBD1 matches 11 bases. The trim removed 4 bases at V and 6 bases at J, leaving 2 bases unmatched. The CDR3 is made up of 14 amino acids. Germline assignment: CDR1 LGHNT and CDR2 FRNRAP.

On this clone: Compared with germline, one end of the junction differs, possibly owing to a read error. V and J are TRBV7-9 and TRBJ2-7; maybe TRBD1 (5 bases). CDR1 is SEHNR and CDR2 is FQNEAQ in the germline V gene (reference sequence). This CDR3 comprises 12 residues. CDR3: CSSSFQGGEQYF. CDR3 in DNA: TGTTCCAGCAGCTTCCAGGGTGGCGAGCAGTACTTC.

The J gene is TRBJ2-5, the V gene TRBV12-5; 8 bases are shared with TRBD2. The CDR3 spans 13 residues. V lost 7 bases and J lost 4; bases outside the gene matches: 5. Germline loops: CDR1 LGHNT, CDR2 FRNRAP. This CDR3 is CASARGGTETQYF. The DNA for the CDR3 is TGTGCTAGTGCCCGGGGGGGAACAGAGACCCAGTACTTC.

J is TRBJ1-2 and V is TRBV5-6; D is undetermined. Germline CDR1 reads SGHDT; CDR2 reads YYEEEE. There are 15 residues in the CDR3. V lost 5 bases and J 2 bases, leaving 16 bases between the germline ends. CDR3 protein: CASRFGQLRNYGYTF. As DNA, the CDR3 is TGTGCCAGCAGGTTTGGGCAGCTCCGAAACTATGGCTACACCTTC.

In its sample, this clone was seen a few times. The chain uses TRBV5-6 and TRBJ1-1, with 7 bases that match TRBD1. The V gene end was trimmed by 5 bases and the J gene end by 5 bases; junction bases not matched to a gene: 3. The CDR3 totals 12 residues. Germline V gene data show CDR1 as SGHDT and CDR2 as YYEEEE. The CDR3 here is CASRQGRTEAFF. CDR3 DNA sequence: TGTGCCAGCAGACAGGGGAGGACTGAAGCTTTCTTT.

This clone has only one observation. Within the sample, other DNA sequences also encode this same CDR3. The V call is TRBV9, the J call TRBJ2-5, with TRBD2 as a possible D gene (6 bases). Per germline, CDR1 SGDLS and CDR2 YYNGEE. Trimming pared 2 bases from V and 1 base from J, leaving 6 bases between. The length of the CDR3 is 13 residues. The CDR3 DNA follows: TGTGCCAGCAGCGTGGGGGGCCAAGAGACCCAGTACTTC. Translation: CASSVGGQETQYF.

The chain joins TRBV5-1 to TRBJ2-3; TRBD1 agrees at 12 bases. V was pared by 2 bases and J by 4 bases, with 8 bases of the junction left unmatched. The CDR3 has 17 amino acids. Germline lookup yields CDR1 SGHRS and CDR2 YFSETQ. This chain's CDR3 is CASSFTPGQGASDTQYF. In DNA, the CDR3 is TGCGCCAGCAGCTTCACCCCGGGACAGGGGGCCTCAGATACGCAGTATTTT.

The sample holds a few counts of this clone. The CDR3 protein is CASSNVGGGRNEQFF. The CDR3 region has the DNA TGTGCCAGTAGTAATGTGGGCGGGGGAAGGAATGAGCAGTTCTTC. The chain couples TRBV19 to TRBJ2-1; 7 bases fit TRBD2. The ends lost 4 bases at V and 7 bases at J; junction bases unmatched: 10. Germline values: CDR1 LNHDA, CDR2 SQIVND (reference sequence). CDR3 length: 15 residues.

This clone was seen a single time. This rearrangement joins TRBV2 to TRBJ2-1, with 7 bases fitting TRBD1. The V gene end was trimmed by 8 bases and the J gene end by 1 base; junction bases not matched to a gene: 5. The CDR3 contains 14 residues. The germline V gene encodes CDR1 SNHLY and CDR2 FYNNEI. CDR3 sequence reads: CASSGTVSYNEQFF. The CDR3 bases are TGTGCCAGCTCTGGGACAGTTTCCTACAATGAGCAGTTCTTC.